This T cell receptor (beta chain) emerged from a study of T cells after yellow fever vaccination. The wider study: SMART-Seq v4 Ultra Low Input handled preparation of low-cell-number fractions.

Concerning this clonotype itself: Its antigen is still unknown.

Synthesis of TCR cDNA relied on 5'RACE template switching, which attached a universal primer site and UMIs. Each CDR3 protein is one row after TCRdb ran MiXCR on the 5' RACE reads. The sample includes approximately 550,000 distinct CDR3 sequences, under 25% of them seen just once. The CDR3 covers 15 residues. Trimming at V came to 6 bases and at J to 6 bases, leaving 14 bases not matched to a gene. General study findings and limits: Among all clonotypes, a small share was observed in both CD4 and CD8 compartments. After the booster, 96% of CD4 and roughly nine tenths of CD8 primary-response clones were re-detected.

The clonotype originates from a man aged 30 to 39 who received the YFV17D yellow fever vaccine. The rearrangement joins TRBV12-3 or TRBV12-4 to TRBJ2-7; the match to TRBD2 covers 7 bases. The specimen comprised PBMCs, sampled 15 days after the yellow fever booster vaccination. CDR3 amino acids: CASSPSGRERGEQYF. The CDR3 DNA is TGTGCCAGCAGCCCCTCGGGGCGGGAGAGGGGCGAGCAGTACTTC.